A selection of T cell receptor beta chains follows, all from one sample in a study of blood T cell repertoires in COVID-19. Only in-frame clones appear in the TCRdb table, and some are missing; sequencing was by immunoSEQ multiplex PCR. Seen here are around 50,000 clones, 75% to 85% observed once, and the top ten hold 7.6%. Source material: peripheral blood. The receptors derive from a human donor in a cohort sampled during active COVID-19. CDR3s include the opening cysteine and the closing phenylalanine or tryptophan. A D gene is named only where the DNA matches it firmly. The size of a clone is reported for some rows only, either as once, few or many, or as a class for expanded clones.

TRBD1	14	TRBJ1-5	TRBV19	few	CASSQGMGNQPQHF	TGTGCCAGTTCACAGGGGATGGGCAATCAGCCCCAGCATTTT
TRBD2	17	TRBJ2-1	TRBV6-2/TRBV6-3	NA	CASSPGTSAKEVNEQFF	TGTGCCAGCAGTCCCGGGACTAGCGCCAAGGAGGTTAATGAGCAGTTCTTC
TRBD2	15	TRBJ2-7	TRBV7-2	NA	CASSSRLAVSYEQYF	TGTGCCAGCAGCTCGAGACTAGCGGTTAGCTACGAGCAGTACTTC
TRBD1	15	TRBJ1-1	TRBV14	once	CASSSGGALMTEAFF	TGTGCCAGCAGCTCAGGGGGCGCGTTGATGACTGAAGCTTTCTTT
NA	14	TRBJ2-7	TRBV27	NA	CASSFDGQWGQQYF	TGTGCCAGCAGTTTCGACGGACAGTGGGGGCAGCAGTACTTC
NA	17	TRBJ1-2	TRBV21-1	NA	CASSKDRYYTDNYGYTF	TGTGCCAGCAGCAAAGACCGCTATTACACAGATAACTATGGCTACACCTTC
NA	12	TRBJ2-3	TRBV5-4	NA	CASSSDWATQYF	TGTGCCAGCAGCTCGGACTGGGCTACGCAGTATTTT
TRBD2	18	TRBJ2-1	TRBV19	NA	CASSTRSGLAGGYNEQFF	TGTGCCAGTAGTACCCGAAGTGGACTAGCGGGAGGCTACAATGAGCAGTTCTTC
TRBD1	15	TRBJ1-2	TRBV4-3	NA	CASSQAQGLGYGYTF	TGCGCCAGCAGCCAAGCACAGGGGCTAGGATATGGCTACACCTTC
NA	14	TRBJ2-7	TRBV6-5	few	CASSYSTGFYEQYF	TGTGCCAGCAGTTACTCGACCGGGTTCTACGAGCAGTACTTC